Each of the 9 T cell receptor beta chains below was sequenced from the same sample in a study of control samples from healthy donors and cancer patients. Libraries were prepared by immunoSEQ multiplex PCR; TCRdb keeps only in-frame clonotypes and omits some of them. The sample shows under 65,000 clones, roughly 85% of them seen only once. The sequencing input was PBMCs. The receptors shown here come from a woman in her forties or fifties with lung cancer.

The chain joins TRBV28 to TRBJ1-5; no definite D call. This CDR3 is built from 15 residues. Germline CDR1 is MDHEN and CDR2 is SYDVKM. V lost 4 bases and J lost 0, with 10 bases in between. Written as DNA, the CDR3 is TGTGCCAGCAGTTCACCTTCTCATAGCAATCAGCCCCAGCATTTT. It codes for CASSSPSHSNQPQHF.

This clone was observed a single time. The rearrangement uses TRBV7-8 and TRBJ1-2, with unresolved D. The V gene lost 6 bases and the J gene lost 2 bases, with 13 bases spanning the gap. The CDR3 totals 14 residues. Germline loops: CDR1 SGHVS, CDR2 FQNEAQ. CDR3 region: CASRPGRLNYGYTF. CDR3 nucleotides: TGTGCCAGCAGGCCAGGACGGTTGAACTATGGCTACACCTTC.

The gene calls are TRBV7-8 and TRBJ1-1; 8 bases map to TRBD1. This CDR3 is 12 amino acids long. V trimming: 5 bases; J trimming: 6 bases; junction bases outside the gene matches: 2. Germline CDR1 is SGHVS and CDR2 is FQNEAQ. The CDR3 here is CASSMTGAEAFF. The CDR3 DNA reads as TGTGCCAGCAGCATGACAGGGGCTGAAGCTTTCTTT.

This chain joins TRBV6-5 and TRBJ1-6; D possibly corresponds to TRBD1 (6 bases). The CDR3 has 15 amino acids. V dropped 2 bases and J dropped 7 bases, with 12 bases sitting between them. Germline CDR1 is MNHEY and CDR2 is SVGAGI. This CDR3 is CASSYRTQGNSPLHF. The DNA of the CDR3 is TGTGCCAGCAGTTACCGGACACAGGGAAATTCACCCCTCCACTTT.

The V and J genes are TRBV19 and TRBJ2-1; TRBD1 matches 9 bases. The germline V gene has CDR1 LNHDA and CDR2 SQIVND (reference sequence). Trimming at V came to 10 bases and at J to 7 bases, leaving 8 bases not matched to a gene. This CDR3 contains 13 residues. The CDR3 sequence is CATDTGGTNEQFF. DNA for the CDR3: TGTGCCACGGATACAGGGGGCACGAATGAGCAGTTCTTC. The variable domain in full, with the rest retrieved from reference TRBV19 and TRBJ2-1, is DGGITQSPKYLFRKEGQNVTLSCEQNLNHDAMYWYRQDPGQGLRLIYYSQIVNDFQKGDIAEGYSVSREKKESFPLTVTSAQKNPTAFYLCATDTGGTNEQFFGPGTRLTVL.

The count of this clone is one. The genes are TRBV12-3 or TRBV12-4 and TRBJ1-1; tentative D call: TRBD1 (5 bases). V shed 7 bases and J shed 0 bases, with 9 bases lying between them. The CDR3 runs to 13 residues. The CDR3 spells CASTQTVNTEAFF. CDR3 in DNA: TGTGCCAGCACCCAGACAGTGAACACTGAAGCTTTCTTT.

This clone was seen only once. This rearrangement joins TRBV19 to TRBJ2-1; TRBD2 matches 7 bases. The germline V gene has CDR1 LNHDA and CDR2 SQIVND (reference sequence). The CDR3 sequence is 15 residues long. The V segment lost 0 bases and the J segment 2 bases; nucleotides outside the gene matches: 1. The CDR3 loop reads CASSIDGGAYNEQFF. CDR3 in DNA: TGTGCCAGTAGTATAGATGGGGGGGCCTACAATGAGCAGTTCTTC.

The chain recombines TRBV19 with TRBJ2-1, with 9 positions matching TRBD1. This CDR3 has 14 residues. Germline V lookup: CDR1 LNHDA, CDR2 SQIVND (reference sequence). The junction had 6 bases not matched to a gene; V was cut back by 5 bases and J by 7 bases. CDR3 nucleotides: TGTGCCAGTAGTCGGACAGGGGTAGGGAATGAGCAGTTCTTC. Translated, it gives CASSRTGVGNEQFF.

V usage is TRBV10-2 and J usage is TRBJ2-5; TRBD1 might be the D (6 bases). Germline CDR1 reads WSHSY; CDR2 reads SAAADI. Trimming shortened V by 5 bases and J by 1 base, and 8 bases separated the two germline ends. The CDR3 loop spans 13 amino acids. The CDR3 loop reads CASSLDSQETQYF. The CDR3, as DNA: TGCGCCAGCAGTTTGGACAGCCAAGAGACCCAGTACTTC.